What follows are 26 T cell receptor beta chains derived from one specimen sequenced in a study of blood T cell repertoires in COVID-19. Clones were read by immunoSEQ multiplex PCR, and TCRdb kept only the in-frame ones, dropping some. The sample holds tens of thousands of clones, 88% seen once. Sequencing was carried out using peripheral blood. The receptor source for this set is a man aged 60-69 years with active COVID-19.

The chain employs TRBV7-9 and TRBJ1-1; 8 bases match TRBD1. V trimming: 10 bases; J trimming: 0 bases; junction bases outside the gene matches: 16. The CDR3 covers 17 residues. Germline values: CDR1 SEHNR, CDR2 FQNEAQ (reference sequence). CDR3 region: CAINRAGGAFMNTEAFF. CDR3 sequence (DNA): TGTGCCATCAATAGGGCAGGGGGCGCTTTTATGAACACTGAAGCTTTCTTT.

The CDR3 sequence: CASSGREVKETQYF. CDR3 sequence (DNA): TGTGCCAGCAGCGGGCGGGAGGTAAAAGAGACCCAGTACTTC. The chain recombines TRBV9 with TRBJ2-5, with 8 bases that match TRBD2. This CDR3 spans 14 amino acids. The germline V gene has CDR1 SGDLS and CDR2 YYNGEE. V dropped 3 bases and J dropped 3; count of bases not matched to a gene: 4.

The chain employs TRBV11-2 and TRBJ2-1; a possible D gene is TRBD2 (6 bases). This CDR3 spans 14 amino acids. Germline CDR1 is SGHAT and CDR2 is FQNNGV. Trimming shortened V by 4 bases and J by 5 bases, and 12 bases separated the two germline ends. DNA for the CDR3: TGTGCCAGCAGCTCCGGGACTCTGAACAATGAGCAGTTCTTC. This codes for CASSSGTLNNEQFF.

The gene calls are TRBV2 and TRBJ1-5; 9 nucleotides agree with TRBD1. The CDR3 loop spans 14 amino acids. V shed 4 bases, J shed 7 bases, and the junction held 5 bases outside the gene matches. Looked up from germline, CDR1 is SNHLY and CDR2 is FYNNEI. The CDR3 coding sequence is TGTGCCAGCAGTGTACAGGGGGCTGGGCAGCCCCAGCATTTT. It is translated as CASSVQGAGQPQHF.

CDR3: CASSGRLASYNEQFF. CDR3 nucleotide sequence: TGTGCCAGCAGCGGTCGCTTAGCTTCCTACAATGAGCAGTTCTTC. V usage is TRBV9 and J usage is TRBJ2-1; D gene unclear. Germline V CDR1 and CDR2: SGDLS, YYNGEE. The CDR3 is 15 residues long. Between the trimmed V and J ends, which lost 3 bases and 1 base, there was a span of 11 bases.

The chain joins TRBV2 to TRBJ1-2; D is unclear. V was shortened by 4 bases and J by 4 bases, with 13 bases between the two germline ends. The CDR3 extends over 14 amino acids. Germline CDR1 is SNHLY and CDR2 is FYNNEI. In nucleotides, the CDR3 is TGTGCCAGCAGTGTTGGCGGCTTTAGCTATGGCTACACCTTC. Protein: CASSVGGFSYGYTF.

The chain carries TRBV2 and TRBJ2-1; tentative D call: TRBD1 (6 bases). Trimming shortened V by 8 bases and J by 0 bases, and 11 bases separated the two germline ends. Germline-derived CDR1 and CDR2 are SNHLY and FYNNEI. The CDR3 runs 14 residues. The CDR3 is CASRTGTSYNEQFF. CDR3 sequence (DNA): TGTGCCAGCCGCACAGGGACCTCCTACAATGAGCAGTTCTTC.

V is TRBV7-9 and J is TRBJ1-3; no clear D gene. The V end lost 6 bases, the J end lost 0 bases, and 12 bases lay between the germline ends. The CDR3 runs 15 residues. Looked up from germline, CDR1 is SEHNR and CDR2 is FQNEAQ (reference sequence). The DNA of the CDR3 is TGTGCCAGCAGACTGACAATGGGCTCTGGAAACACCATATATTTT. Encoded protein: CASRLTMGSGNTIYF.

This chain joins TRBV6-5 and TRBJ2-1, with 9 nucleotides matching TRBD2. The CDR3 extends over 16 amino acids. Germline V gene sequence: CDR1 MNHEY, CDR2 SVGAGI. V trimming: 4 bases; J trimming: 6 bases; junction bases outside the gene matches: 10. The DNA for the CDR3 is TGTGCCAGCAGTTCCATAGCGGGAGTAGGAGCCAATGAGCAGTTCTTC. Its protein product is CASSSIAGVGANEQFF.

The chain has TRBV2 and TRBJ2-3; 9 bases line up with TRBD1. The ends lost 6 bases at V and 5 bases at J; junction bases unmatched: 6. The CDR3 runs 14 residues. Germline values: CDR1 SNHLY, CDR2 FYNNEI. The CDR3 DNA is TGTGCCAGCAGCGAACAGGGGGCGGAAGATACGCAGTATTTT. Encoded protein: CASSEQGAEDTQYF.

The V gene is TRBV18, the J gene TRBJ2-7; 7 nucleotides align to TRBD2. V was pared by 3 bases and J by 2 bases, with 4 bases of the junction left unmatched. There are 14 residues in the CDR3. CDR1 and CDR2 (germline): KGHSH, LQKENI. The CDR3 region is CASSPAGVPYEQYF. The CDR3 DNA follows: TGTGCCAGCTCACCTGCGGGAGTCCCCTACGAGCAGTACTTC.

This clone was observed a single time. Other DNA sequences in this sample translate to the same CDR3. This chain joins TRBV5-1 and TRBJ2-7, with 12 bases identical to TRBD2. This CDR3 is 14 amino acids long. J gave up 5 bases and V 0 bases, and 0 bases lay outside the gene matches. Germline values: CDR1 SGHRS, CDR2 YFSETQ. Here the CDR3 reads CASSLASGRDEQYF. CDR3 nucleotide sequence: TGCGCCAGCAGCTTGGCTAGCGGGAGGGACGAGCAGTACTTC.

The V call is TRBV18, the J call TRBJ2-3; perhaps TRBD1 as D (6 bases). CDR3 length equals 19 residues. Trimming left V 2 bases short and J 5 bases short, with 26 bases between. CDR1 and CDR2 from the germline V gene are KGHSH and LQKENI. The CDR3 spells CASSPRDLDRIILGDTQYF. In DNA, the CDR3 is TGTGCCAGCTCACCAAGGGACCTCGACAGGATAATCCTCGGAGATACGCAGTATTTT.

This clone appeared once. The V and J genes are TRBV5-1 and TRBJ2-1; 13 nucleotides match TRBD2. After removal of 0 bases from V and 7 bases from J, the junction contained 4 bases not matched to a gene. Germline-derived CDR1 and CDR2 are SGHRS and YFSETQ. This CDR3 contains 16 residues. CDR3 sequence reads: CASSLVLAGGSNEQFF. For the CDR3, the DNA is TGCGCCAGCAGCTTGGTACTAGCGGGAGGGAGTAATGAGCAGTTCTTC.

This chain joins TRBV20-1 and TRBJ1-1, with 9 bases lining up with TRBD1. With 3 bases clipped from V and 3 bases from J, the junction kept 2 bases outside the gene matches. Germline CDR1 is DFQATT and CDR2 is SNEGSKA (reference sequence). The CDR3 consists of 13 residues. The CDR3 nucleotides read TGCAGTGCTAGTGGACAGGGGCACACTGAAGCTTTCTTT. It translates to CSASGQGHTEAFF.

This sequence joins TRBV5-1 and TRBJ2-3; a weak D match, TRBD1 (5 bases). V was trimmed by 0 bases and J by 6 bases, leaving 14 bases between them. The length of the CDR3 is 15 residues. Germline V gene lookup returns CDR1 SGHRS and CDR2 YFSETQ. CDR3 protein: CASSLGNQGPDTQYF. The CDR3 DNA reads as TGCGCCAGCAGCTTGGGTAACCAGGGCCCCGATACGCAGTATTTT.

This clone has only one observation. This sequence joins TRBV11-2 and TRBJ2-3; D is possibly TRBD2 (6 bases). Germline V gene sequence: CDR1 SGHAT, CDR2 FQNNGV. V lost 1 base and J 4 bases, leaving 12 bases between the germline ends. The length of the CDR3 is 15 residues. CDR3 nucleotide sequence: TGTGCCAGCAGCTTAGGTTGGGGGAGGCCAGATACGCAGTATTTT. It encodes CASSLGWGRPDTQYF.

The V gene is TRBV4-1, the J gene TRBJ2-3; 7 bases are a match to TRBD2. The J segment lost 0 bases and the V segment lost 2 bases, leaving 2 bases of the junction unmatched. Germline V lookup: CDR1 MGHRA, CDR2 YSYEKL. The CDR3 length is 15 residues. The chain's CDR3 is CASSQTGLSTDTQYF. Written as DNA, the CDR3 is TGCGCCAGCAGCCAAACGGGACTAAGCACAGATACGCAGTATTTT.

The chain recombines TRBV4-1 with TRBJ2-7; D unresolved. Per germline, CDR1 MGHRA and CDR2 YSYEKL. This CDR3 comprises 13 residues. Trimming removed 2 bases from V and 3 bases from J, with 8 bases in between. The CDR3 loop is CASSQSSDYEQYF. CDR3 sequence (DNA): TGCGCCAGCAGCCAATCCTCAGACTACGAGCAGTACTTC.

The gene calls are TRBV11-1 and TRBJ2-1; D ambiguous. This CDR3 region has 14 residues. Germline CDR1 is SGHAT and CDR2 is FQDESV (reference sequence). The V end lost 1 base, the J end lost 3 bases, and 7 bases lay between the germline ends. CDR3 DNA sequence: TGTGCCAGCAGCTTAGTTTACAGCTACAATGAGCAGTTCTTC. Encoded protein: CASSLVYSYNEQFF.

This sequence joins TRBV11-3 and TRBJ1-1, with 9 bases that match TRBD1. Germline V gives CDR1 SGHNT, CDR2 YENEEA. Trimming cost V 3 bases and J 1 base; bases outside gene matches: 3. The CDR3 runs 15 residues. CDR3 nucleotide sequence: TGTGCCAGCAGCTTGGGACAGGGTAGGAACACTGAAGCTTTCTTT. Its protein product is CASSLGQGRNTEAFF. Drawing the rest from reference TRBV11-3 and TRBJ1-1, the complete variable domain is EAGVVQSPRYKIIEKKQPVAFWCNPISGHNTLYWYLQNLGQGPELLIRYENEEAVDDSQLPKDRFSAERLKGVDSTLKIQPAELGDSAVYLCASSLGQGRNTEAFFGQGTRLTVV.

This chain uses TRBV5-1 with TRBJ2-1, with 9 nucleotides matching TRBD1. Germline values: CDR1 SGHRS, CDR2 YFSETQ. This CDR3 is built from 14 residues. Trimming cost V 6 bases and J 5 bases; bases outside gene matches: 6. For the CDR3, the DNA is TGCGCCAGCACCCCCGGGACAGGGCACAATGAGCAGTTCTTC. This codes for CASTPGTGHNEQFF.

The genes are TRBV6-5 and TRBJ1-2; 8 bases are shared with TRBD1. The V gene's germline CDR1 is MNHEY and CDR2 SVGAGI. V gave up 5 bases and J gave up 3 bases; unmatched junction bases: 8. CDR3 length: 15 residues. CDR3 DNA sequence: TGTGCCAGCAGTCCAGGACAGGGTATCTACTATGGCTACACCTTC. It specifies CASSPGQGIYYGYTF.

The CDR3 DNA follows: TGTGCCACCAGTGATTTAGTGTCCCGACTTCCTCGCCGCTTCAATGAGCAGTTCTTC. Protein: CATSDLVSRLPRRFNEQFF. J is TRBJ2-1 and V is TRBV24-1; no clear D gene. The length of the CDR3 is 19 residues. CDR1 is KGHDR and CDR2 is SFDVKD in the germline V gene. The V end lost 1 base, the J end lost 6 bases, and 24 bases lay between the germline ends.

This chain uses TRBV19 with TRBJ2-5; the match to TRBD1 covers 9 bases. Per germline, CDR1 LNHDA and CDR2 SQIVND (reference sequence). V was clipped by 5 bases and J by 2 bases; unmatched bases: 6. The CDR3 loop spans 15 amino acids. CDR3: CASSGDRAGQETQYF. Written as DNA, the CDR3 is TGTGCCAGTAGTGGGGACAGGGCGGGGCAAGAGACCCAGTACTTC.

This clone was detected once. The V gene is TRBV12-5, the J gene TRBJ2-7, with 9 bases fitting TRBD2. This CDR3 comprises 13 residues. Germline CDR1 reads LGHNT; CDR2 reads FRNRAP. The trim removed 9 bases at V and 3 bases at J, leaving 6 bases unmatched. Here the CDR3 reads CASSKAGGYEQYF. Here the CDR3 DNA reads TGTGCTAGCTCAAAAGCGGGGGGCTACGAGCAGTACTTC.